These T cell receptor beta chains were read from a single sample in a study of T cell repertoires in cytomegalovirus infection. Each CDR3 protein gets one entry after TCRdb re-called the reads with MiXCR. The table shows a few hundred thousand distinct CDR3 sequences, with 15% to 20% occurring only once. Sequenced material: CD8+ T cells from PBMCs. The receptors here all came from a human donor in good health (CMV status not recorded). Some clones in this sample may be carry-over from other donors' samples. Both conserved end residues are part of each CDR3.

cdr3_length: 21; v_call: TRBV7-2; j_call: TRBJ2-3; cdr3_aa: CASSLVSFFGTGKTRTDTQYF
cdr3_length: 15; v_call: TRBV28; j_call: TRBJ2-7; cdr3_aa: CASSLWAGAPKEQYF
cdr3_length: 13; v_call: TRBV5-6; j_call: TRBJ2-1; cdr3_aa: CASSRVSYNEQFF
cdr3_length: 16; v_call: TRBV7-9; j_call: TRBJ2-7; cdr3_aa: CASSPPTGLTSYEQYF
cdr3_length: 16; v_call: TRBV20-1; j_call: TRBJ1-6; cdr3_aa: CSARDRKDSYNSPLHF
cdr3_length: 14; v_call: TRBV7-6; j_call: TRBJ2-5; cdr3_aa: CASSLEAMGETQYF
cdr3_length: 15; v_call: TRBV25-1; j_call: TRBJ2-3; cdr3_aa: CASSDHSQGVDTQYF
cdr3_length: 19; v_call: TRBV5-6; j_call: TRBJ1-5; cdr3_aa: CASSFGSVRGPRANQPQHF
cdr3_length: 15; v_call: TRBV7-9; j_call: TRBJ2-2; cdr3_aa: CASSPGTGLTGELFF
cdr3_length: 12; v_call: TRBV7-4; j_call: TRBJ2-1; cdr3_aa: CASAPAYNEQFF
cdr3_length: 12; v_call: TRBV7-2; j_call: TRBJ2-7; cdr3_aa: CASSLIDYEQYF
cdr3_length: 18; v_call: TRBV9; j_call: TRBJ1-2; cdr3_aa: CASSVEGGTEGPNYGYTF
cdr3_length: 12; v_call: TRBV2; j_call: TRBJ2-1; cdr3_aa: CASRERRQQQFF
cdr3_length: 21; v_call: TRBV7-2; j_call: TRBJ1-2; cdr3_aa: CASSLIFPVVYWSTRDYGYTF
cdr3_length: 15; v_call: TRBV6-2/TRBV6-3; j_call: TRBJ2-1; cdr3_aa: CASSVGAGPYNEQFF
cdr3_length: 17; v_call: TRBV2; j_call: TRBJ2-1; cdr3_aa: CASSDPLAGAPYNEQFF
cdr3_length: 12; v_call: TRBV10-3; j_call: TRBJ2-7; cdr3_aa: CAISESVDEQYF
cdr3_length: 19; v_call: TRBV28; j_call: TRBJ1-1; cdr3_aa: CASSLYSIDLTGRDTEAFF
cdr3_length: 16; v_call: TRBV6-2/TRBV6-3; j_call: TRBJ2-1; cdr3_aa: CASSNSQGALSNEQFF
cdr3_length: 15; v_call: TRBV11-2; j_call: TRBJ1-6; cdr3_aa: CASSPTPFYNSPLHF
cdr3_length: 19; v_call: TRBV6-2/TRBV6-3; j_call: TRBJ2-6; cdr3_aa: CASSYPPGTGASGANVLTF
cdr3_length: 15; v_call: TRBV27; j_call: TRBJ2-1; cdr3_aa: CASTTGGGTYNEQFF
cdr3_length: 12; v_call: TRBV6-2/TRBV6-3; j_call: TRBJ2-1; cdr3_aa: CASSYGTSAQFF
cdr3_length: 16; v_call: TRBV29-1; j_call: TRBJ2-1; cdr3_aa: CSVEGRAGGIYNEQFF
cdr3_length: 14; v_call: TRBV20-1; j_call: TRBJ2-5; cdr3_aa: CSAYRAISQETQYF
cdr3_length: 13; v_call: TRBV7-2; j_call: TRBJ1-6; cdr3_aa: CASSRDSFSPLHF
cdr3_length: 14; v_call: TRBV19; j_call: TRBJ2-2; cdr3_aa: CASRPGQGIGELFF
cdr3_length: 16; v_call: TRBV7-6; j_call: TRBJ2-3; cdr3_aa: CASSPRGRDMTDTQYF
cdr3_length: 16; v_call: TRBV7-9; j_call: TRBJ2-1; cdr3_aa: CASSLEPGTGDNEQFF
cdr3_length: 18; v_call: TRBV29-1; j_call: TRBJ2-1; cdr3_aa: CSVEGLAGGRFSYNEQFF
cdr3_length: 14; v_call: TRBV4-1; j_call: TRBJ1-3; cdr3_aa: CASSQDQVGNTIYF
cdr3_length: 13; v_call: TRBV7-8; j_call: TRBJ2-7; cdr3_aa: CASSLDVSYEQYF
cdr3_length: 17; v_call: TRBV7-2; j_call: TRBJ2-4; cdr3_aa: CASSASGTSLAKNIQYF
cdr3_length: 17; v_call: TRBV10-3; j_call: TRBJ2-5; cdr3_aa: CAISGEVQGSPQETQYF
cdr3_length: 17; v_call: TRBV5-6; j_call: TRBJ1-1; cdr3_aa: CASSLVVYRGPNTEAFF
cdr3_length: 17; v_call: TRBV11-2; j_call: TRBJ2-5; cdr3_aa: CASSLKWGQGAPETQYF